This T cell receptor beta chain was profiled in a study of blood T cell repertoires in COVID-19. Method: immunoSEQ multiplex PCR; TCRdb's copy keeps in-frame clones and lacks some. Here the sample spans some 290,000 clones, approximately 91% being singletons. Germline V gene data show CDR1 as LGHNA and CDR2 as YNFKEQ. There are 22 residues in the CDR3. Trimming took 4 bases from V and 0 from J; bases not matched to a gene: 17. The sequencing sample was made of PBMCs or T cells enriched from blood (not recorded which). This TCR derives from a middle-aged woman with acute COVID-19. The chain is built from TRBV4-2 and TRBJ2-1; 14 nucleotides align to TRBD2. In DNA form, the CDR3 reads TGTGCCAGCAGCCCCGGGGGGTGGTGGGGACTAGCGGGGGACAACTCCTACAATGAGCAGTTCTTC. It specifies CASSPGGWWGLAGDNSYNEQFF.